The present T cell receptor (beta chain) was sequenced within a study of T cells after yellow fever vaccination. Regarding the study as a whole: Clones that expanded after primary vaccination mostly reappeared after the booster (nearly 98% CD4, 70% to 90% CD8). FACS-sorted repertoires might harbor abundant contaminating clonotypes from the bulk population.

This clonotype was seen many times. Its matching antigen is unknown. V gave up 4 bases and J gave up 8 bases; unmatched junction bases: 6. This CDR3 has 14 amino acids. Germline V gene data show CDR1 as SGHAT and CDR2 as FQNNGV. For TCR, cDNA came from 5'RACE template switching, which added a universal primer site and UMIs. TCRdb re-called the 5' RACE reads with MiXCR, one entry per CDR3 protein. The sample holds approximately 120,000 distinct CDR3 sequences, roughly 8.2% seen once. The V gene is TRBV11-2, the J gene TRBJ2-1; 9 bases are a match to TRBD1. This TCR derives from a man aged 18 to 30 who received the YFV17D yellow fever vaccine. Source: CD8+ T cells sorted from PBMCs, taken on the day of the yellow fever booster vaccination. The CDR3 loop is CASSSGDREDEQFF. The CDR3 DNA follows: TGTGCCAGCAGCTCCGGGGACAGGGAGGATGAGCAGTTCTTC.